One and the same sample provided the 17 T cell receptor beta chains below, sequenced in a study of blood T cell repertoires in COVID-19. TCRdb keeps only in-frame clones here, not all; method: immunoSEQ multiplex PCR. The sample has about 98,000 clones, 84% seen once; the top ten hold approximately 4.5%. The sequenced sample was peripheral blood. These TCRs come from a human donor in a cohort sampled during active COVID-19.

This chain links TRBV7-2 with TRBJ2-2; unclear D gene. Trimming took 5 bases from V and 6 from J, leaving 13 bases between them. The CDR3 length is 14 residues. Germline V gene sequence: CDR1 SGHTA, CDR2 FQGNSA. CDR3 sequence (DNA): TGTGCCAGCAGCCCAATTATCCGGGCCGGGGAGCTGTTTTTT. Amino acids: CASSPIIRAGELFF.

The chain uses TRBV19 and TRBJ2-7; D perhaps matches TRBD1 (7 bases). The CDR3 sequence is 15 residues long. V dropped 3 bases and J dropped 10 bases, with 22 bases sitting between them. Germline lookup yields CDR1 LNHDA and CDR2 SQIVND (reference sequence). CDR3 coding DNA: TGTGCCAGTAGTATGGTTGGGGAGGACAGGAGAAGACAGTACTTC. The encoded protein is CASSMVGEDRRRQYF.

The chain joins TRBV11-3 to TRBJ2-1; 8 bases map to TRBD1. The CDR3 contains 15 residues. Germline V gene lookup returns CDR1 SGHNT and CDR2 YENEEA. V shed 6 bases, J shed 4 bases, and the junction held 8 bases outside the gene matches. The CDR3 region is CASRNGQGVYNEQFF. CDR3 coding DNA: TGTGCCAGCAGGAATGGACAGGGAGTTTACAATGAGCAGTTCTTC.

V usage is TRBV19 and J usage is TRBJ1-3; 7 bases agree with TRBD1. The CDR3 consists of 15 residues. Germline V gene lookup returns CDR1 LNHDA and CDR2 SQIVND (reference sequence). V shed 6 bases and J 0 bases; nucleotides not matched to a gene: 5. CDR3 nucleotide sequence: TGTGCCAGTAGCCGGACAGGCCTCTCTGGAAACACCATATATTTT. Protein sequence: CASSRTGLSGNTIYF.

The rearrangement joins TRBV5-1 to TRBJ1-1, with D possibly TRBD1 on 6 matching bases. The ends were cut back, 0 bases at V and 4 bases at J, with 13 bases in the middle. The germline V gene has CDR1 SGHRS and CDR2 YFSETQ. The CDR3 runs to 15 residues. The CDR3 bases are TGCGCCAGCAGCTTGGTTTCTAGGACAGCCACTGAAGCTTTCTTT. As protein: CASSLVSRTATEAFF.

The chain recombines TRBV11-3 with TRBJ1-4; 8 bases align to TRBD1. The CDR3 is 14 amino acids. CDR1 and CDR2 from the germline V gene are SGHNT and YENEEA. J lost 5 bases, V lost 5 bases, and 4 bases had no gene match. Here the CDR3 DNA reads TGTGCCAGCAGCCTGGGACAGGCGAATGAAAAACTGTTTTTT. Its protein is CASSLGQANEKLFF. Full variable domain (missing parts from reference TRBV11-3 and TRBJ1-4): EAGVVQSPRYKIIEKKQPVAFWCNPISGHNTLYWYLQNLGQGPELLIRYENEEAVDDSQLPKDRFSAERLKGVDSTLKIQPAELGDSAVYLCASSLGQANEKLFFGSGTQLSVL.

The sample holds one count of this clone. The genes are TRBV2 and TRBJ1-2; D unresolved. Trimming took off 4 bases at V and 5 bases at J, with 11 bases between the two ends. The CDR3 runs to 13 residues. Germline V CDR1 and CDR2: SNHLY, FYNNEI. The DNA of the CDR3 is TGTGCCAGCAGTGTGAGGAATAGGTATGGCTACACCTTC. This gives the protein CASSVRNRYGYTF.

This chain connects TRBV6-5 to TRBJ1-1; 9 positions match TRBD1. Trimming removed 10 bases from V and 0 bases from J; junction bases left unmatched: 3. Germline loops: CDR1 MNHEY, CDR2 SVGAGI. The CDR3 length is 13 residues. Written as DNA, the CDR3 is TGTGCCACCCGACAGGGGGTGAACACTGAAGCTTTCTTT. Residues: CATRQGVNTEAFF.

This clone appeared a few times. The chain carries TRBV5-1 and TRBJ2-7, with D unresolved. The length of the CDR3 is 15 residues. Germline V gene lookup returns CDR1 SGHRS and CDR2 YFSETQ. V was trimmed by 0 bases and J by 0 bases, leaving 10 bases between them. The CDR3 sequence is CASSLGPSSSYEQYF. The CDR3 DNA follows: TGCGCCAGCAGCTTGGGGCCCTCCAGCTCCTACGAGCAGTACTTC.

V is TRBV28 and J is TRBJ1-5; D remains ambiguous. The length of the CDR3 is 14 residues. V lost 3 bases to trimming and J lost 1 base, with 7 bases between them. The germline gives CDR1 MDHEN, CDR2 SYDVKM. DNA of the CDR3: TGTGCCAGCAGTTTGAGTAGCAGCAATCAGCCCCAGCATTTT. This encodes CASSLSSSNQPQHF.

The J gene is TRBJ1-1, the V gene TRBV5-1; D unresolved. With 4 bases removed from V and 1 base from J, the gap between germline ends came to 17 bases. Germline V gives CDR1 SGHRS, CDR2 YFSETQ. This CDR3 is 16 amino acids long. Written as DNA, the CDR3 is TGCGCCAGCAGCACCCGGGGAGGCAGATCGAACACTGAAGCTTTCTTT. Translation: CASSTRGGRSNTEAFF.

The rearrangement joins TRBV19 to TRBJ2-3, with 10 bases identical to TRBD2. V trimming: 3 bases; J trimming: 10 bases; junction bases outside the gene matches: 7. The CDR3 totals 14 residues. CDR1 is LNHDA and CDR2 is SQIVND in the germline V gene (reference sequence). The CDR3 reads CASSISGGSVAQYF. CDR3 bases: TGTGCCAGTAGTATTAGCGGGGGGTCTGTCGCGCAGTATTTT.

This chain joins TRBV25-1 and TRBJ1-3; perhaps TRBD1 as D (5 bases). With 5 bases removed from V and 0 bases from J, the gap between germline ends came to 14 bases. The length of the CDR3 is 16 residues. CDR1 and CDR2 (germline): MGHDK, SYGVNS. The CDR3 nucleotides read TGTGCCAGCAGTCCACATGACAGCCCCTCTGGAAACACCATATATTTT. Its translation: CASSPHDSPSGNTIYF.

The CDR3 DNA sequence: TGTGCCAGCAGTTTAGCAGGGGGCTACGAGCAGTACTTC. It yields the protein CASSLAGGYEQYF. The J gene is TRBJ2-7, the V gene TRBV27; 7 bases agree with TRBD1. Germline V gives CDR1 MNHEY, CDR2 SMNVEV (reference sequence). The CDR3 consists of 13 residues. V was pared by 2 bases and J by 3 bases, with 1 base of the junction left unmatched.

This chain joins TRBV5-4 and TRBJ1-6; tentatively, D is TRBD1 (5 bases). Trimming removed 0 bases at V and 7 bases at J, with 8 bases between. Germline V gene sequence: CDR1 SGHNT, CDR2 YYREEE (reference sequence). The CDR3 covers 14 residues. In DNA, the CDR3 is TGTGCCAGCAGCTTGGTAGGGGTCAATTCACCCCTCCACTTT. Protein product: CASSLVGVNSPLHF.

This sequence joins TRBV11-3 and TRBJ2-7, with TRBD1 identical over 11 bases. Per the germline V gene, CDR1 is SGHNT and CDR2 is YENEEA. Unmatched junction bases numbered 6, after V lost 5 bases and J lost 3 bases. The CDR3 covers 15 residues. The CDR3 loop is CASSPRDRGNYEQYF. For the CDR3, the DNA is TGTGCCAGCAGCCCACGGGACAGGGGGAACTACGAGCAGTACTTC.

This chain connects TRBV10-3 to TRBJ2-3; 7 bases are shared with TRBD1. Trimming cost V 3 bases and J 0 bases; bases outside gene matches: 9. The CDR3 covers 17 residues. Germline-derived CDR1 and CDR2 are ENHRY and SYGVKD. The CDR3 loop reads CAISDRIRQGSTDTQYF. The CDR3 nucleotides read TGTGCCATCAGTGACCGGATAAGACAGGGTAGCACAGATACGCAGTATTTT.